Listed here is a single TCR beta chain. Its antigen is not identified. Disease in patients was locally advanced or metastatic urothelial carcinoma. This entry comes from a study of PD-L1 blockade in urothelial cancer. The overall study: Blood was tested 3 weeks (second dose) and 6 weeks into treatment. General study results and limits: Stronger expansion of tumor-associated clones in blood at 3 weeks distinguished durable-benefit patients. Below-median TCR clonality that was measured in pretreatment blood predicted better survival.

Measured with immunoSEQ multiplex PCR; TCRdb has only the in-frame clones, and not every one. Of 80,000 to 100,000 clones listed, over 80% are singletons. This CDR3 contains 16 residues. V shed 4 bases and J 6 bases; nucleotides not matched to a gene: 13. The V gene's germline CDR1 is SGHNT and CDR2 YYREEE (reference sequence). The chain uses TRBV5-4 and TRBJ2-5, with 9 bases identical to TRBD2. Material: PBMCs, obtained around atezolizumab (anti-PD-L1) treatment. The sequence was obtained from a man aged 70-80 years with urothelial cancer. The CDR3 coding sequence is TGTGCCAGCAGCCCTGCCGGCGGGGGGGCCCCGAAGACCCAGTACTTC. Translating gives CASSPAGGGAPKTQYF.